These 6 T cell receptor beta chains came from one sample sequenced in a study of Ad26.COV2.S vaccination and SARS-CoV-2 variants. The treatment was: 15 to 20 received Ad26.COV2.S at low or high dose, single or two shots; about 5 received placebo; per-sample allocation not given. All samples were drawn on day 63, counting from the first vaccine or placebo injection. Sequencing used immunoSEQ multiplex PCR; TCRdb keeps in-frame clones, though not all of them. This sample has under 400,000 clones, with over 75% found just once. Material: peripheral blood, obtained in a trial of Ad26.COV2.S vaccine versus placebo. These receptors were taken from a person aged 18-60 years who received the Ad26.COV2.S COVID-19 vaccine or a placebo.

The chain combines TRBV11-2 with TRBJ2-2; D is uncertain. The CDR3 runs 13 residues. Germline-derived CDR1 and CDR2 are SGHAT and FQNNGV. V lost 1 base, J lost 3 bases, and 3 bases lay in between. The CDR3 nucleotides read TGTGCCAGCAGCTTAGGGTACACCGGGGAGCTGTTTTTT. This encodes CASSLGYTGELFF.

The genes are TRBV9 and TRBJ2-5; 7 nucleotides agree with TRBD2. In germline, CDR1 is SGDLS, CDR2 YYNGEE. J gave up 0 bases and V 4 bases, and 6 bases lay outside the gene matches. The CDR3 loop spans 15 amino acids. CDR3 protein: CASSPSGDDQETQYF. In DNA form, the CDR3 reads TGTGCCAGCAGCCCAAGCGGGGATGACCAAGAGACCCAGTACTTC.

The chain combines TRBV6-6 with TRBJ2-1, with TRBD2 matching over 7 bases. Losses at the gene ends were 10 bases for V and 9 bases for J; bases not matched to a gene: 15. The CDR3 runs to 14 residues. CDR1 MNHNY and CDR2 SVGAGI come from the germline V gene (reference sequence). The CDR3 loop is CANSLDRGRGEQFF. CDR3 coding DNA: TGTGCCAACAGCCTTGATCGAGGGAGGGGTGAGCAGTTCTTC.

This chain links TRBV5-6 with TRBJ1-3; no clear D gene. The CDR3 has 15 residues. Germline V gene lookup returns CDR1 SGHDT and CDR2 YYEEEE. The V and J ends lost 4 bases and 1 base respectively, with 12 bases between them. CDR3 region: CASSPRVQSGNTIYF. The CDR3 DNA reads TGTGCCAGCAGCCCCCGCGTTCAATCTGGAAACACCATATATTTT.

The gene calls are TRBV7-2 and TRBJ2-7; 9 bases are shared with TRBD2. Trimming cost V 4 bases and J 3 bases; bases outside gene matches: 10. The germline V gene has CDR1 SGHTA and CDR2 FQGNSA. The CDR3 has 16 amino acids. The CDR3 DNA is TGTGCCAGCAGCTCTGAGAAGGGACTAGCAATCTACGAGCAGTACTTC. It translates to CASSSEKGLAIYEQYF.

The chain uses TRBV4-1 and TRBJ1-2; TRBD1 matches at 9 bases. Per germline, CDR1 MGHRA and CDR2 YSYEKL. The trim removed 0 bases at V and 8 bases at J, leaving 19 bases unmatched. This CDR3 is built from 19 residues. The CDR3 bases are TGCGCCAGCAGCCAAGAGATTAACAGGGGGCTAAATTCTAAGCGAGGCTACACCTTC. Its translation is CASSQEINRGLNSKRGYTF.